This T cell receptor (beta chain) was captured in a study of T cells in Graves' hyperthyroidism and ophthalmopathy. The CDR3 has 14 residues. The ends were cut back, 1 base at V and 7 bases at J, with 11 bases in the middle. Germline V gives CDR1 WSHSY, CDR2 SAAADI. This clonotype was found many times. Not enrolled were patients with uncontrolled infection, other autoimmune disease, pregnancy or lactation. The CDR3 regions of TCR beta were amplified from RNA transcripts. Researchers ran a first-round RT-PCR on the TCR CDR3 using the HTBI primer set. TCRdb analysed the multiplex PCR reads with MiXCR anew, one entry per CDR3 protein. The table records some 380,000 distinct CDR3 sequences, roughly 14% of them present only once.

The clonotype originates from a man aged 25 to 40 with Graves' hyperthyroidism that later progressed to Graves' ophthalmopathy. Input material: blood. The V gene is TRBV10-2, the J gene TRBJ1-5; no firm D call. The CDR3 loop reads CASSEWEGEQPQHF. CDR3 DNA sequence: TGCGCCAGCAGTGAGTGGGAAGGAGAACAGCCCCAGCATTTT.